The 20 T cell receptor beta chains below come from one sample, sequenced in a study of OX40 agonist ivuxolimab in advanced cancers. Libraries were prepared by immunoSEQ multiplex PCR; TCRdb keeps only in-frame clonotypes and omits some of them. The sample has around 37,000 clones; approximately 80% are singletons. The source was CD4+ or CD8+ T cells sorted from blood, collected in a trial of the OX40 agonist ivuxolimab. The receptors were sampled from an adult with an advanced solid tumor such as melanoma, head and neck, liver or kidney cancer.

This clone was found a few times. One junction end does not reproduce the germline sequence, and a read error may be involved. The V gene is TRBV2, the J gene TRBJ1-3; D is possibly TRBD1 (5 bases). Germline V gene sequence: CDR1 SNHLY, CDR2 FYNNEI. There are 14 residues in the CDR3. The CDR3 loop is CASREGVSGNTIYF. CDR3 DNA sequence: TGTGCCAGCAGGGAAGGGGTTTCCGGAAACACCATATATTTT.

This chain links TRBV28 with TRBJ1-1; possible D gene TRBD1, 5 bases. V was trimmed by 4 bases and J by 4 bases, leaving 16 bases between them. CDR1 and CDR2 from the germline V gene are MDHEN and SYDVKM. This CDR3 has 15 residues. DNA of the CDR3: TGTGCCAGCAGTTACCCGGGGGGAAGGAGCACTGAAGCTTTCTTT. Amino acid sequence: CASSYPGGRSTEAFF.

The J gene is TRBJ1-4, the V gene TRBV28; D unclear. The V and J ends lost 3 bases and 8 bases respectively, with 13 bases between them. This CDR3 contains 14 residues. Germline CDR1 MDHEN, CDR2 SYDVKM. The CDR3 spells CASSLRAYKEKLFF. The CDR3 DNA follows: TGTGCCAGCAGTTTGAGGGCTTATAAGGAAAAACTGTTTTTT.

The genes are TRBV28 and TRBJ2-7, with D perhaps TRBD1 (6 bases). V gave up 8 bases and J gave up 0 bases, with 8 bases separating them. Germline loops: CDR1 MDHEN, CDR2 SYDVKM. This CDR3 has 12 amino acids. DNA of the CDR3: TGTGCCAGCCAGGACAGCTCCTACGAGCAGTACTTC. This translates into CASQDSSYEQYF.

This clone was seen only a few times. The chain joins TRBV30 to TRBJ2-3; D not certain. The V end was cut by 5 bases, the J end by 4 bases, with 13 bases between. Germline-derived CDR1 and CDR2 are GTSNPN and SVGIG (reference sequence). The CDR3 contains 13 residues. The CDR3 region has the DNA TGTGCCTGGGCGGAGTTTGGCGCAGATACGCAGTATTTT. This gives the protein CAWAEFGADTQYF.

This clone was seen a handful of times. CDR3 nucleotides: TGTGCCAGCAGCTTAGGACATTCCAGCTCCTACGAGCAGTACTTC. This encodes CASSLGHSSSYEQYF. V usage is TRBV7-9 and J usage is TRBJ2-7, with D uncertain. The CDR3 is made up of 15 amino acids. Germline V CDR1 and CDR2: SEHNR, FQNEAQ (reference sequence). The V and J ends lost 1 base and 0 bases respectively, with 10 bases between them.

This clone was recorded a few times. The chain employs TRBV28 and TRBJ1-3, with D unclear. V was cut by 3 bases and J by 4 bases, with 16 bases left in between. CDR3 length equals 16 residues. CDR1 and CDR2 from the germline V gene are MDHEN and SYDVKM. The CDR3 nucleotides are TGTGCCAGCAGTTTCGAGAATTTAGCCTCCGGAAACACCATATATTTT. Residues: CASSFENLASGNTIYF. Drawing the rest from reference TRBV28 and TRBJ1-3, the complete variable domain is DVKVTQSSRYLVKRTGEKVFLECVQDMDHENMFWYRQDPGLGLRLIYFSYDVKMKEKGDIPEGYSVSREKKERFSLILESASTNQTSMYLCASSFENLASGNTIYFGEGSWLTVV.

This rearrangement joins TRBV18 to TRBJ2-5; TRBD1 matches 7 bases. The V gene's germline CDR1 is KGHSH and CDR2 LQKENI. This CDR3 is 17 amino acids long. The junction had 8 bases not matched to a gene; V was cut back by 0 bases and J by 1 base. The CDR3 loop is CASSPPRGQELQETQYF. The CDR3 DNA follows: TGTGCCAGCTCACCACCGAGAGGACAGGAACTCCAAGAGACCCAGTACTTC.

The J gene is TRBJ1-6, the V gene TRBV6-1; no clear D gene. The germline V gene has CDR1 MNHNS and CDR2 SASEGT. Trimming left V 10 bases short and J 6 bases short, with 13 bases between. The CDR3 has 13 residues. The CDR3 is CATSPLANSPLHF. The CDR3 DNA is TGTGCCACCTCCCCGCTGGCTAATTCACCCCTCCACTTT.

As DNA, the CDR3 is TGCGCCAGCAGCCAACCCAGGACAGGGAATGAAAAACTGTTTTTT. Translation: CASSQPRTGNEKLFF. The chain joins TRBV4-1 to TRBJ1-4; TRBD1 matches at 8 bases. V lost 2 bases, J lost 5 bases, and 4 bases stayed unmatched. Looked up from germline, CDR1 is MGHRA and CDR2 is YSYEKL. The CDR3 loop spans 15 amino acids.

V gene TRBV6-5 combines with J gene TRBJ2-3; D not resolved. CDR1 is MNHEY, CDR2 SVGAGI, per germline. V was pared by 3 bases and J by 2 bases, with 6 bases between. The CDR3 length is 13 residues. The CDR3 region is CASSYRDTDTQYF. DNA of the CDR3: TGTGCCAGCAGTTATAGGGACACAGATACGCAGTATTTT.

The J gene is TRBJ2-1, the V gene TRBV5-5; TRBD2 is a possible D gene (5 bases). Trimming stripped 2 bases from V and 4 bases from J, with 10 bases between. CDR1 is SGHKS, CDR2 YYEKEE, per germline (reference sequence). This CDR3 spans 14 amino acids. CDR3 sequence reads: CASSFSEAYNEQFF. The CDR3 bases are TGTGCCAGCAGCTTTTCGGAGGCGTACAATGAGCAGTTCTTC.

In this sample, this clone turned up once. The chain links TRBV5-1 to TRBJ2-4; D is uncertain. The CDR3 consists of 17 residues. In germline, CDR1 is SGHRS, CDR2 YFSETQ. V was pared by 1 base and J by 8 bases, with 22 bases between. The CDR3 coding sequence is TGCGCCAGCAGCTTGTCGCTAAGGAGTCCAATCGTGGACATTCAGTACTTC. It codes for CASSLSLRSPIVDIQYF.

The V gene is TRBV5-4, the J gene TRBJ1-2, with 7 nucleotides matching TRBD1. Germline CDR1 and CDR2: SGHNT and YYREEE (reference sequence). This CDR3 spans 15 amino acids. J gave up 1 base and V 0 bases, and 3 bases lay outside the gene matches. The CDR3 spells CASSLVGQVNYGYTF. The CDR3 region has the DNA TGTGCCAGCAGCTTGGTAGGACAGGTTAACTATGGCTACACCTTC. The full variable domain, in which reference TRBV5-4 and TRBJ1-2 provide the parts outside the CDR3, is ETGVTQSPTHLIKTRGQQVTLRCSSQSGHNTVSWYQQALGQGPQFIFQYYREEENGRGNFPPRFSGLQFPNYSSELNVNALELDDSALYLCASSLVGQVNYGYTFGSGTRLTVV.

This chain links TRBV6-5 with TRBJ2-7; 11 nucleotides align to TRBD1. V dropped 5 bases and J dropped 3; count of bases not matched to a gene: 3. This CDR3 contains 14 residues. Germline CDR1 reads MNHEY; CDR2 reads SVGAGI. The CDR3, as DNA: TGTGCCAGCAGTCCGGGACAGGGGGGCTACGAGCAGTACTTC. Translating it yields CASSPGQGGYEQYF.

The chain employs TRBV4-1 and TRBJ2-7; D ambiguous. Per germline, CDR1 MGHRA and CDR2 YSYEKL. With 0 bases removed from V and 0 bases from J, the gap between germline ends came to 6 bases. CDR3 length equals 14 residues. The CDR3 nucleotides read TGCGCCAGCAGCCAAGATCCCACCTCCTACGAGCAGTACTTC. This encodes CASSQDPTSYEQYF.

Only a few counts were recorded for this clone. J is TRBJ1-2 and V is TRBV7-9; D gene ambiguous. The V end lost 5 bases, the J end lost 4 bases, and 11 bases lay between the germline ends. The CDR3 is made up of 13 amino acids. Germline V gene sequence: CDR1 SEHNR, CDR2 FQNEAQ (reference sequence). The CDR3 DNA reads TGTGCCAGCAGCCCGCCAGCAATCTATGGCTACACCTTC. Amino acids: CASSPPAIYGYTF.

The chain is built from TRBV29-1 and TRBJ1-1; no clear D gene. Germline V gene lookup returns CDR1 SQVTM and CDR2 ANQGSEA. V lost 3 bases, J lost 0 bases, and 8 bases lay in between. The CDR3 has 13 residues. The CDR3 spells CSVDRALNTEAFF. In DNA form, the CDR3 reads TGCAGCGTTGACCGCGCATTGAACACTGAAGCTTTCTTT.

The V and J genes are TRBV7-9 and TRBJ2-5, with D unclear. V dropped 7 bases and J dropped 3 bases, with 21 bases sitting between them. The CDR3 totals 16 residues. Germline CDR1 and CDR2: SEHNR and FQNEAQ (reference sequence). The CDR3 sequence: CASTFPPSFSEETQYF. CDR3 sequence (DNA): TGTGCCAGCACTTTCCCCCCTAGTTTTTCGGAAGAGACCCAGTACTTC.

In regard to this clone: At one of its ends the junction is not consistent with the germline gene, which may arise from a read error. The chain links TRBV4-2 to TRBJ2-7; 7 positions match TRBD1. This CDR3 has 14 amino acids. From germline, CDR1 is LGHNA and CDR2 YNFKEQ. The CDR3 DNA reads TGTGCCAGCAGCCAAGATTCAGTGACAGGGCTGAAAAACTTC. Its protein product is CASSQDSVTGLKNF.